This T cell receptor beta chain was documented in a study of cytomegalovirus exposure and HLA in healthy donors (dated by TCRdb to the late 2010s). The study in broad terms: According to an earlier analysis of a few hundred of the donors, about 179 million T cells yielded some 120 million unique TCR beta sequences and approximately 300 Gb of sequence data. An early release that covered roughly 600 HLA-typed donors contained approximately 300 gigabases of sequencing data and 65 million to 100 million unique TCR sequences. Among the roughly 400 genotyped donors, about 83% belonged to the genetic ancestry cluster associated with self-reported Caucasian donors. The study aimed to test whether cataloging public T cell receptors could reveal signatures of past pathogen exposure. The T cell repertoires of 666 subjects were profiled by immunosequencing and related to cytomegalovirus serostatus. A separate validation cohort of approximately 130 different subjects was used in addition to the 666-subject first cohort. To predict cytomegalovirus infection status, the study brought together high-throughput TCR immunosequencing, statistical association of individual TCRs with disease status, and machine learning. To study patterns of TCR occurrence, a later analysis re-analyzed previously published TCR beta repertoires from around 700 donors and added high-resolution HLA genotyping. Rather than using new phenotypic data, the later analysis identified candidate immune exposures from TCR beta sequences and from how often those sequences occurred across donors. In an earlier analysis of more than 550 of the donors, high-throughput TCR beta sequencing was used to judge whether each TCR beta V gene segment behaved as functional or pseudogenic. Donor age, sex, ethnicity and CMV serostatus were compiled together with the repertoire data. A later genetic analysis took genome-wide SNP genotypes for about three fifths of the roughly 670 donors and used that subset as a discovery cohort. All discovery cohort repertoires had been generated on a single sequencing platform. HLA typing included class I and class II loci at four-digit resolution. The number of typed donors differed by locus: about 629-630 for A, B, C, DRB1 and DQB1; approximately 520 for DQA1; 606 for DPA1; and roughly 450 for DPB1. Four or five DR-DQ haplotypes were handled as single units for association and clustering because linkage in the cohort was strong. Among almost 400 genotyped donors of the cohort, an average of 235,054 unique TCR beta nucleotide sequences were sequenced per donor, roughly 18% of them non-productive. Beyond this particular receptor, the publication reports: Compared with the roughly 710-donor mean, donors in an Asian-associated ancestry cluster had fewer N-insertions in productive TCRs, according to a later genetic analysis. A group of highly shared sequence variants was considered likely to be a technical artifact of the sequencing pipeline. The 87-base-pair reads could not distinguish some IMGT-functional V segments, including TRBV6-2 and TRBV6-3, so those segments were excluded. According to a later analysis, parvovirus B19, influenza, CMV and Epstein-Barr virus appeared linked to several top co-occurrence clusters. In an earlier analysis of some 500 of the donors, most TCR beta V segments were observed in productive rearrangements about 87% or about 30% of the time, broadly matching IMGT annotations. Assigning TCR associations to individual alleles was difficult when HLA alleles, especially DR and DQ, strongly co-occurred. Correlated functional status among segregating V segments might be attributable to linkage disequilibrium, but an unknown experimental factor could not be ruled out. Across donors, most TCR sequences were observed very rarely, whereas some public TCRs were present in many individuals. A later analysis associated about 17,000 TCR beta sequences with specific HLA alleles at a false discovery rate of 0.05. A few of the identified cytomegalovirus-associated TCR beta chains were confirmed in vitro to be specific for cytomegalovirus antigens. The classifier was reported to diagnose cytomegalovirus status with high specificity and sensitivity in both the original and validation cohorts. It was suggested by the authors that the approach could potentially be generalized to other disease states and immunological phenotypes. Presence/absence analyses assumed roughly uniform sequencing depth across donors, an assumption that may not hold. A further reported finding was that TCR beta sequences accurately predicted the HLA-A and HLA-B alleles for most subjects in the first cohort. V-gene and J-gene trimming of TCR beta chains was associated with a missense DCLRE1C variant in a later genetic analysis, and the association was replicated in an independent cohort. Compared with equally common non-associated chains, HLA-associated TCR beta chains in a later analysis were more clonally expanded and had lower generation probabilities. Because counts were too low, roughly 18 rarely observed V segments, including chromosome 9 orphons, were left out of the earlier analysis of approximately 580 of the donors. In a later analysis, the rate of TCR association differed among HLA loci, with DRB1 alleles having the most associated TCRs and HLA-C alleles having the fewest. The only immune exposure information available for the cohort was CMV serostatus. According to a later analysis, most CMV-associated TCR beta chains appeared to be HLA-restricted, and the HLA associations seemed to be driven largely by CMV exposure. The cohort was sequenced for TCR beta chains only, and without alpha or paired-chain data the features that could be detected were limited. HLA typing was unavailable for some donors at each locus, so association tests used only the typed subset. The study gave a list of roughly 150 TCR beta chains associated with cytomegalovirus.

There are a few counts of this clone. Its antigen remains undetermined. No clone much larger than this one lies a single base away; base qualities are absent. The cohort comprised 710 or so healthy bone marrow donors. At the time of sampling, every cohort member was nominally healthy, though immune exposures that went unrecorded were likely present. The donor tested CMV seronegative and was one of the 352 seronegative cohort members. A peripheral blood sample was collected from each donor, and TCR beta sequencing was performed on peripheral blood mononuclear cells. The Qiagen DNeasy Blood Extraction Kit was used to extract genomic DNA from the blood cell samples. Trimming costs V 6 bases and J 0 bases, and their ends lie 14 bases apart. The CDR3 has 15 amino acids, counting the end cysteine and phenylalanine. Just the 45-base CDR3 DNA is kept, in frame starting at base 1. Taken from the germline V gene, the CDR1 and CDR2 loops are MDHEN and SYDVKM.

To prepare the library, the immunoSEQ multiplex PCR assay was applied. For the multiplex PCR, a mixture combining 60 forward primers for TCR Vbeta segments and 13 reverse primers for TCR Jbeta segments was used. Amplification of the CDR3 region of rearranged TCR beta genes was performed with a multiplex PCR assay on genomic DNA. The amplified TCR beta libraries were sequenced on the Illumina HiSeq System as 87-base-pair reads. The study's processing was this. A later analysis counted tens of millions of unique TCR beta chains across the 550 to 750 repertoires, and some 11 million of these chains were shared by at least two donors. To remove PCR and sequencing errors, raw reads were error-corrected and collapsed into unique sequences using a nearest-neighbor algorithm that merged closely related sequences. To assign V, D and J gene segments, CDR3 sequences were aligned to IMGT reference sequences. For a sequence to be retained, a match of at least six nucleotides was required to both a V gene segment and a J gene segment. Rearrangements were classified as productive when the CDR3 lacked stop codons and remained in frame with V and J, and all other rearrangements were classified as non-productive. CDR3 was defined by IMGT convention, running from the second conserved V-encoded cysteine to the conserved J-encoded phenylalanine. The earlier analysis of about 640 of the donors excluded any sequence lacking an unambiguous match to a single V gene segment. In an earlier analysis of approximately 610 of the donors, V segments were called functional above 56.7% productive rearrangements and were called segregating when the between-donor standard deviation exceeded 5%. A statistical classification framework was developed to diagnose cytomegalovirus status using the catalog of TCR beta chain sequences. A later analysis assigned V and J genes by comparing TCR nucleotide sequences with IMGT/GENE-DB human TR gene sequences. The TCRdist pipeline was used in a later analysis to assign CDR3 sequences and most-parsimonious VDJ recombination scenarios. In a later analysis, each TCR beta chain was defined by its CDR3 amino acid sequence together with its V-gene family, and reads without a unique V-gene family were excluded. As a way to deal with suspected cross-contamination and a sequencing artifact, a later analysis dropped roughly 620 nucleotide sequences that were highly shared and had low generation probability. For each public chain, a later analysis derived a clonal expansion index from normalized ranks of inferred template counts within each repertoire. A later analysis computed generation probabilities with a VDJ recombination model fitted to out-of-frame rearrangements, and checked the results against IGoR. Hypergeometric tests were used in a later analysis to score TCR-TCR, TCR-HLA and TCR-CMV co-occurrence, with a repertoire-size bias correction applied to the TCR pairs. In a later analysis, false discovery rates were estimated by permuting HLA or CMV assignments 20 times. In a later analysis, co-occurring TCRs were grouped using DBSCAN, and TCRdist sequence similarity was added for clustering within HLA-allele-positive subsets. For co-occurrence clustering, repertoires with fewer than 30,000 or more than 120,000 public chains were excluded, along with five repertoires with anomalous nucleotide sharing. TCRdb re-hosts the immuneACCESS table, in-frame sequences only. Its copies lack some clones; in the studies checked, an unresolved V gene accounts for under half of them, and the cause for the rest is not known. Clone size and the V and J calls come from that table; the DNA yielded D and trimming. Within this sample are around 150,000 clones, with over 75% of them counted one time only. In total, the top ten clones hold over 2% of the sample.

The receptor comes from a man aged 45-65 years in good health and CMV-seronegative. Sequencing input: PBMCs. The rearrangement joined TRBV28 to TRBJ1-1; matching of 6 bases hints at TRBD1 as the D gene. The encoded CDR3 is CASRHRRQVNTEAFF. The DNA sequence follows: TGTGCCAGCAGGCACCGGAGACAGGTGAACACTGAAGCTTTCTTT.